This T cell receptor (beta chain) comes out of a study of blood T cell repertoires in COVID-19. Study summary: Sites across the United States, Italy and Spain contributed samples from acute and convalescent COVID-19.

The sample holds many counts of this clone. With 9 bases removed from V and 2 bases from J, the gap between germline ends came to 15 bases. This CDR3 comprises 14 residues. Germline-derived CDR1 and CDR2 are SEHNR and FQNEAQ (reference sequence). Original data processing: Amplification with reference gene primers provided the estimates of nucleated cell counts. Clones were read by immunoSEQ multiplex PCR, and TCRdb kept only the in-frame ones, dropping some. Clonal size and the V and J genes are those of that table, whereas D and trimming came from the DNA. The sample lists roughly 200,000 clones, roughly four fifths occurring once.

V and J are TRBV7-9 and TRBJ2-3; a possible D gene is TRBD1 (6 bases). The sequencing sample was made of peripheral blood. The TCR was taken from a woman over 75 with COVID-19, enrolled during active disease. CDR3 protein: CASNQGQHTDTQYF. CDR3 coding DNA: TGTGCCAGTAATCAGGGGCAGCACACAGATACGCAGTATTTT.